Sequencing of this T cell receptor (beta chain) was carried out in a study of PD-L1 blockade in urothelial cancer. Looking at the study overall: T cells numbered a median of 141,255 in the blood samples.

Points from the study as a whole: Patients who had durable benefit saw their tumor-associated blood clones expand more at 3 weeks.

As for time point: pretreatment peripheral blood. The CDR3 extends over 15 amino acids. Looked up from germline, CDR1 is MGHRA and CDR2 is YSYEKL. The junction had 3 bases not matched to a gene; V was cut back by 1 base and J by 1 base. The repertoire was sequenced with immunoSEQ multiplex PCR; TCRdb's copy has only in-frame clones and lacks some. The repertoire has under 55,000 clones, around 84% of them found once; the top ten carry around 3.2%. On this clone: No antigen is known for it.

The sample consisted of PBMCs, taken around atezolizumab (anti-PD-L1) treatment. The chain employs TRBV4-1 and TRBJ2-5; TRBD1 matches at 7 bases. This clonotype originated in a man in his 70s with urothelial cancer. CDR3 protein: CASSQGAGGQETQYF. DNA of the CDR3: TGCGCCAGCAGCCAAGGGGCAGGGGGCCAAGAGACCCAGTACTTC.